This TCR beta chain was identified in a study of OX40 agonist ivuxolimab in advanced cancers. At the level of the study: Ivuxolimab was administered intravenously to patients at 0.01 to 10 mg/kg every 2 weeks.

This clone was found a few times. Its antigen remains unknown. Method: immunoSEQ multiplex PCR; TCRdb's copy keeps in-frame clones and lacks some. The table shows fewer than 85,000 clones, with around four fifths occurring only once. The CDR3 covers 17 residues. With V trimmed by 4 bases and J by 4 bases, 11 bases remained unmatched. Germline V gene lookup returns CDR1 LGHNT and CDR2 FRNRAP. The study's findings and limits: Relative to CD4+ cells, CD8+ T cells on average had more expanded clones. Among expanded peripheral T cells, antigen specificity went undetermined.

The receptor's source is an adult with an advanced solid tumor such as melanoma, head and neck, liver or kidney cancer. V usage is TRBV12-5 and J usage is TRBJ1-4; 8 bases fit TRBD1. The sequencing here drew on CD4+ or CD8+ T cells sorted from blood, taken in a trial of the OX40 agonist ivuxolimab. The CDR3 bases are TGTGCTAGTGGTTCGATCTTCGACAGGGGAGGTAATGAAAAACTGTTTTTT. Translating gives CASGSIFDRGGNEKLFF. Based on the CDR3 plus reference TRBV12-5 and TRBJ1-4, the full variable domain is DARVTQTPRHKVTEMGQEVTMRCQPILGHNTVFWYRQTMMQGLELLAYFRNRAPLDDSGMPKDRFSAEMPDATLATLKIQPSEPRDSAVYFCASGSIFDRGGNEKLFFGSGTQLSVL.